This T cell receptor beta chain originates from a study of blood T cell repertoires in COVID-19. Across the study: Acute and convalescent COVID-19 samples came from the United States, Italy and Spain. From T cells, B-cell-depleted T cells, or PBMCs came the material, which was cDNA or gDNA.

Original processing notes: For nucleated cells, counts were estimated from reference gene primer amplification. Sequenced by immunoSEQ multiplex PCR; TCRdb stores in-frame clones only, minus some. V and J calls and clone size are as listed in that table; D and trimming were resolved from the DNA. The sample has about 35,000 clones; 80% to 90% are singletons. CDR3 length: 15 residues. The J segment lost 10 bases and the V segment lost 0 bases, leaving 5 bases of the junction unmatched. CDR1 and CDR2 from the germline V gene are MNHNS and SASEGT. The V call is TRBV6-1, the J call TRBJ1-6, with TRBD1 matching 8 bases. This clonotype was obtained from a man aged 50-60 years with acute or convalescent COVID-19. The specimen sequenced was peripheral blood. The CDR3: CASSEANRGGSPLHF. The CDR3 DNA reads as TGTGCCAGCAGTGAAGCAAACAGGGGGGGGTCACCCCTCCACTTT.